The clone carrying this T cell receptor (beta chain) was found many times. Its antigen is undetermined. These data are taken from a study of T cell repertoires in cytomegalovirus infection. Per the germline V gene, CDR1 is SGHTA and CDR2 is FQGNSA. Germline trimming cut 4 bases from V and 5 bases from J; bases unmatched to any gene: 10. CDR3 length equals 15 residues. Study results and limitations: Cumulative public TCR beta family frequency identified CMV carriers with the relevant HLA.

TCRdb passed the reads through MiXCR, listing each CDR3 protein once. Here the sample spans some 440,000 distinct CDR3 sequences, under 40% being singletons. Specimen: PBMCs. This clonotype originated in a human donor in good health (CMV status not recorded). Some clones in this sample may be carry-over from other donors' samples. The rearrangement links TRBV7-2 to TRBJ1-1; 7 bases are shared with TRBD1. In DNA form, the CDR3 reads TGTGCCAGCAGCTCATTGACAGGGTTGGTAACTGAAGCTTTCTTT. This translates into CASSSLTGLVTEAFF.